This T cell receptor beta chain was captured by sequencing in a study of OX40 agonist ivuxolimab in advanced cancers. Study-level background: Each dose-escalation patient presented with hepatocellular carcinoma, melanoma, renal cell or head and neck cancer.

Blood got drawn at baseline, again on cycle 4 day 1, and then on cycle 7 day 1. This table comes from immunoSEQ multiplex PCR, and its TCRdb copy is limited to in-frame clones, with some not included. The data contain around 67,000 clones, roughly nine tenths of them seen just once; the ten biggest clones take up about 1.3%. This CDR3 spans 13 amino acids. Germline CDR1 is LNHDA and CDR2 is SQIVND (reference sequence). Trimming took off 3 bases at V and 3 bases at J, with 5 bases between the two ends. Findings of the study overall: Partial responders receiving 0.1-3.0 mg/kg showed among the lowest clonal expansion. At doses 0.1 to 3.0 mg/kg, CD4+ and CD8+ clones expanded.

Concerning this clone itself: As yet, its antigen is unknown.

The sequence came from an adult with an advanced solid tumor such as melanoma, head and neck, liver or kidney cancer. The rearrangement uses TRBV19 and TRBJ1-4; D unclear. This specimen consisted of CD4+ or CD8+ T cells sorted from blood, obtained in a trial of the OX40 agonist ivuxolimab. The CDR3 DNA reads as TGTGCCAGTAGTATGTTGGCTAATGAAAAACTGTTTTTT. Its translation is CASSMLANEKLFF.